A selection of T cell receptor beta chains follows, all from one sample in a study of blood T cell repertoires in COVID-19. The protocol was immunoSEQ multiplex PCR, while the TCRdb copy is restricted to in-frame clones and leaves out a portion. The table has 100,000 to 150,000 clones, more than 70% seen once. Sequencing was performed on peripheral blood. The source of these receptors is an elderly man with active or convalescent COVID-19. Both conserved end residues are trimmed from each CDR3. Each record gives: J gene, V gene, D gene, CDR3 protein. The D gene is left open where the match is weak.

TRBJ2-5,TRBV7-2,TRBD1,ASSRGQGETQY
TRBJ1-5,TRBV6-5,TRBD1,ASSIGDRSKQPQH
TRBJ2-7,TRBV11-2,TRBD1,ASSRGQGVSYEQY
TRBJ2-1,TRBV24-1,-,ATAGGFPYNEQF
TRBJ2-7,TRBV18,-,ASSPRELADYEQY
TRBJ1-4,TRBV30,TRBD1,AWSAGTATNEKLF
TRBJ1-3,TRBV19,-,ASSINRDGNTIY
TRBJ1-4,TRBV6-5,-,ASRSTGNEKLF
TRBJ1-6,TRBV9,-,ASSPQRGGVTLH
TRBJ1-2,TRBV18,TRBD1,ASSPGQGLGYT
TRBJ1-3,TRBV12-3/TRBV12-4,-,ASSFIGNTIY
TRBJ2-3,TRBV5-1,TRBD2,ASSRTGLAGEDTQY
TRBJ1-1,TRBV5-1,-,ASRSTGGNTEAF
TRBJ1-5,TRBV6-6,-,ASGTGYSNQPQH
TRBJ1-4,TRBV7-2,-,ASSVRGTLKGKLF
TRBJ1-2,TRBV30,-,AWSVLGPNYGYT
TRBJ2-7,TRBV6-5,-,ASSYTSRGAYEQY
TRBJ2-7,TRBV29-1,-,SALFYEQY
TRBJ2-3,TRBV6-2/TRBV6-3,TRBD2,ASSQTSGGAGDTQY
TRBJ2-6,TRBV5-8,-,ASSLGETGANVLT
TRBJ1-4,TRBV11-2,-,ASSLSAGANEKLF
TRBJ1-3,TRBV11-2,TRBD1,ASSKTGTGNTIY
TRBJ2-1,TRBV5-6,TRBD2,ASSGTSGGDNEQF
TRBJ2-5,TRBV6-5,-,ASSPPGEETQY
TRBJ2-1,TRBV28,-,ASSPPGWSSYNEQF
TRBJ2-5,TRBV18,-,ASSPLTGGIQETQY
TRBJ1-1,TRBV3-1/TRBV3-2,TRBD1,ASSPLQGQGAEAF
TRBJ2-3,TRBV5-1,-,ASRFSSTDTQY